These 4 T cell receptor beta chains came from one sample sequenced in a study of CD8 T cells in ankylosing spondylitis. TCRdb analysed the 5' RACE reads with MiXCR anew, one entry per CDR3 protein. Of about 160,000 distinct CDR3 sequences in the sample, about 42% were seen once. The source material was synovial fluid, either unsorted or a sorted T cell fraction (not recorded which). These receptors came from a male donor with ankylosing spondylitis.

At least ten counts were recorded for this clonotype. The CDR3 region is CASSLGQGTEAFF. The DNA for the CDR3 is TGTGCCAGCAGTCTAGGGCAGGGCACTGAAGCTTTCTTT. The rearrangement links TRBV12-3 or TRBV12-4 to TRBJ1-1; a possible D gene is TRBD1 (5 bases). There are 13 residues in the CDR3. The ends were cut back, 5 bases at V and 4 bases at J, with 11 bases in the middle.

This chain uses TRBV4-3 with TRBJ2-5, with D tentatively TRBD1 (5 bases). CDR3 length: 15 residues. Trimming took 1 base from V and 0 from J, leaving 9 bases between them. Germline loops: CDR1 LGHNA, CDR2 YSLEER. Written as DNA, the CDR3 is TGCGCCAGCAGCCAAGGAGAAGGGGACCAAGAGACCCAGTACTTC. It is translated as CASSQGEGDQETQYF.

The CDR3 coding sequence is TGTGCCAGCAGCCCACTTTCGGGGCTAGCGTATGAGCAGTTCTTC. It codes for CASSPLSGLAYEQFF. The chain uses TRBV6-2 or TRBV6-3 and TRBJ2-1; D may be TRBD2 (6 bases). The germline gives CDR1 MNHEY, CDR2 SVGEGT. V dropped 6 bases and J dropped 8 bases, with 20 bases sitting between them. There are 15 residues in the CDR3.

V is TRBV12-3 or TRBV12-4 and J is TRBJ2-5; 8 bases align to TRBD2. The CDR3 runs to 16 residues. Trimming removed 6 bases from V and 4 bases from J; junction bases left unmatched: 13. CDR3 nucleotide sequence: TGTGCCAGCAGCGCAAGGTTGCGGGGGGTTTCAGAGACCCAGTACTTC. Translating gives CASSARLRGVSETQYF.